Here is one T cell receptor beta chain with its context. The source of the sample is a study of blood T cell repertoires in COVID-19. Germline loops: CDR1 MNHEY, CDR2 SVGAGI. The length of the CDR3 is 15 residues. The V gene lost 2 bases and the J gene lost 3 bases, with 14 bases spanning the gap. TCRdb's table, derived via immunoSEQ multiplex PCR, lists solely in-frame clones and lacks some. Here the sample spans roughly 500,000 clones, 80% to 90% being singletons. Sequencing was done on a sample of peripheral blood. V usage is TRBV6-5 and J usage is TRBJ2-7; weak D call: TRBD1 (6 bases). This receptor was identified in a man aged 18 to 29 with COVID-19, enrolled during active disease. As DNA, the CDR3 is TGTGCCAGCAGTTACGGGGGCACCAACCTCTACGAGCAGTACTTC. It yields the protein CASSYGGTNLYEQYF.